The clone carrying this T cell receptor beta chain was found many times. The antigen remains unidentified. The sample comes from a study of CD8 T cells in ankylosing spondylitis. Germline V lookup: CDR1 SGHRS, CDR2 YFSETQ. CDR3 size: 15 residues. V shed 2 bases and J shed 7 bases, with 16 bases lying between them. Study-wide findings and caveats: Characteristic, it appeared, of ankylosing spondylitis blood was a TCR beta motif of eight highly homologous variants.

Making use of molecular barcodes, quantitative 5'-RACE generated TCR beta libraries. TCRdb reprocessed the 5' RACE reads via MiXCR and lists one record per CDR3 protein. The profile covers approximately 300,000 distinct CDR3 sequences, with 8% appearing a single time and less than 15% taken by the ten largest. Sequences were obtained from blood, either unsorted or a sorted T cell fraction (not recorded which). The sequence came from a male donor with ankylosing spondylitis. The chain has TRBV5-1 and TRBJ1-3; no clear D gene. CDR3 residues: CASSFSLTAGNTIYF. The CDR3 DNA reads TGCGCCAGCAGCTTCTCCCTTACGGCGGGGAACACCATATATTTT.